This is a list of T cell receptor beta chains from one sample in a study of Ad26.COV2.S vaccination and SARS-CoV-2 variants. Generated by immunoSEQ multiplex PCR, the TCRdb table keeps only in-frame clones and is missing some. The sample holds about 420,000 clones; 85% to 90% are singletons and the top ten take less than 4.5%. Specimen: peripheral blood, collected in a trial of Ad26.COV2.S vaccine versus placebo. The receptors were sampled from a person aged 18-65 years who received the Ad26.COV2.S COVID-19 vaccine or a placebo. The CDR3 runs from the conserved cysteine through the conserved F or W. D genes are given only for firm matches.

D gene	V gene	J gene	CDR3 protein
.	TRBV6-1	TRBJ2-7	CASSEANPGISLQYF
.	TRBV30	TRBJ2-3	CAQGGEPDTQYF
.	TRBV5-4	TRBJ1-3	CASSPTGGNTIYF
.	TRBV7-2	TRBJ2-7	CASSVKGEAYEQYF
.	TRBV24-1	TRBJ1-5	CATSDPGGDKTQHF
.	TRBV7-9	TRBJ2-5	CASSLSGANQETQYF
TRBD1	TRBV29-1	TRBJ1-2	CSVEGMGQGASGYTF
.	TRBV9	TRBJ2-1	CASSPRSVVLFNEQFF
.	TRBV27	TRBJ1-4	CASTTLKSPPTNEKLFF
.	TRBV25-1	TRBJ1-6	CASSGLSRFSPLHF
.	TRBV6-2/TRBV6-3	TRBJ1-4	CASSRDGEKLFF
.	TRBV19	TRBJ2-2	CASSRQNTGELFF
.	TRBV19	TRBJ1-4	CASARPAPNEKLFF
.	TRBV24-1	TRBJ1-3	CATIGPAAERRNTIYF
.	TRBV6-5	TRBJ2-1	CASSYSGAYLYNEQFF
.	TRBV28	TRBJ2-5	CASGGPRETQYF
.	TRBV4-2	TRBJ2-4	CASSQAHGNWATFHIQYF
.	TRBV5-8	TRBJ1-2	CASSPSEGYTF
.	TRBV7-2	TRBJ2-3	CASSWGITDTQYF
.	TRBV11-3	TRBJ2-1	CASSLDGREGVRGHEQFF
TRBD1	TRBV5-1	TRBJ2-6	CASSLLTGSVNVLTF
.	TRBV11-3	TRBJ2-5	CASSRGVQETQYF
.	TRBV28	TRBJ2-3	CASSTLGGATDTQYF
.	TRBV7-9	TRBJ2-5	CASSFSGSLKTQYF
.	TRBV19	TRBJ1-2	CASSKGQSYGYTF
TRBD2	TRBV27	TRBJ2-1	CASSFDRAGGSGNEQFF
.	TRBV19	TRBJ2-7	CATMAGVSYEQYF
.	TRBV11-1	TRBJ2-7	CASSLVGGAASYEQYF
TRBD1	TRBV29-1	TRBJ2-3	CSVGQGGTDTQYF
.	TRBV7-9	TRBJ1-1	CASRYGNTEAFF
.	TRBV7-6	TRBJ2-3	CASSFSTDTQYF
.	TRBV7-9	TRBJ1-1	CASSLRFADTINTEAFF
.	TRBV3-1/TRBV3-2	TRBJ1-3	CASSPSGNTIYF
.	TRBV12-3/TRBV12-4	TRBJ2-7	CASSFNPYEQYF
.	TRBV4-3	TRBJ1-1	CASSQGRYMNTEAFF
.	TRBV15	TRBJ2-1	CATSRLGSDYNEQFF
.	TRBV5-1	TRBJ2-5	CASSLWGAEETQYF
.	TRBV5-1	TRBJ2-7	CASSLEGSTYEQYF
.	TRBV7-9	TRBJ2-7	CASSQTGYEQYF
TRBD2	TRBV9	TRBJ2-5	CASSATSGDVETQYF
TRBD1	TRBV5-4	TRBJ1-6	CASKERGQGNSPLHF
TRBD2	TRBV24-1	TRBJ2-3	CATSDPKRGGTDTQYF
TRBD1	TRBV7-9	TRBJ1-2	CASSFGTGDYGYTF
.	TRBV12-3/TRBV12-4	TRBJ2-3	CASSLLGDTQYF
.	TRBV19	TRBJ2-4	CASSRPLGGLAKNIQYF
.	TRBV3-1/TRBV3-2	TRBJ2-7	CASSLPSSYEQYF
TRBD1	TRBV6-1	TRBJ2-1	CASRRTGDNEQFF
TRBD2	TRBV10-3	TRBJ2-1	CAIRAVERGGIEQFF
.	TRBV23-1	TRBJ2-3	CASSQSSWTPGTDTQYF
TRBD2	TRBV7-2	TRBJ2-5	CASRPGLGTETQYF
.	TRBV27	TRBJ2-7	CASSFSILSYEQYF
.	TRBV7-9	TRBJ2-3	CASSLDGTGWGDTQYF
TRBD1	TRBV28	TRBJ1-6	CASRTTRTGDGNSPLHF
.	TRBV7-9	TRBJ2-5	CASSLLEAQETQYF